The next 30 T cell receptor beta chains were all read from a single sample in a study of blood T cells in healthy people across ages. Using a J-beta primer mix together with a sample-barcoded 5' primer, a second PCR was run for about 6 to 11 cycles. Using its own MiXCR run on the 5' RACE reads, TCRdb lists one record per CDR3 protein. The repertoire has 700,000 to 900,000 distinct CDR3 sequences, approximately 55% of them found once; the top ten carry roughly 40%. The sequencing sample was made of blood. These TCRs come from a man older than 75 in good health.

This clonotype was picked up a small number of times. The chain recombines TRBV20-1 with TRBJ2-5; D ambiguous. The CDR3 length is 11 residues. V lost 3 bases and J 11 bases, leaving 13 bases between the germline ends. Germline lookup yields CDR1 DFQATT and CDR2 SNEGSKA (reference sequence). The chain's CDR3 is CSASLADEQYF. CDR3 in DNA: TGCAGTGCTAGTTTGGCGGATGAGCAGTACTTC.

The chain recombines TRBV5-1 with TRBJ2-1; TRBD1 matches at 7 bases. Losses at the gene ends were 4 bases for V and 7 bases for J; bases not matched to a gene: 11. Germline values: CDR1 SGHRS, CDR2 YFSETQ. The CDR3 is 15 residues long. The CDR3 reads CASSLSGTERNEQFF. CDR3 DNA sequence: TGCGCCAGCAGCCTATCCGGGACAGAGAGAAATGAGCAGTTCTTC.

Worth noting for this clonotype: Because it lacks the conserved phenylalanine or tryptophan at the end, this CDR3 is likely a read error. This rearrangement joins TRBV5-1 to TRBJ2-7; no firm D call. The CDR3 is 14 residues long. V gave up 0 bases and J gave up 4 bases, with 11 bases separating them. The germline V gene has CDR1 SGHRS and CDR2 YFSETQ. CDR3 sequence reads: CASSLVGRLYEQYY. The CDR3 DNA sequence: TGCGCCAGCAGCTTGGTAGGGCGGCTATACGAGCAGTACTAC.

This rearrangement joins TRBV20-1 to TRBJ2-1, with 13 bases identical to TRBD2. Germline CDR1 is DFQATT and CDR2 is SNEGSKA (reference sequence). The CDR3 contains 13 residues. The CDR3, as DNA: TGCAGACCCGGGACTAGCGGGGTGAATGAGCAGTTCTTC. Residues: CRPGTSGVNEQFF.

J is TRBJ2-5 and V is TRBV20-1, with D tentatively TRBD1 or TRBD2 (6 bases each). Germline V gene sequence: CDR1 DFQATT, CDR2 SNEGSKA (reference sequence). Trimming stripped 1 base from V and 4 bases from J, with 7 bases between. The CDR3 totals 12 residues. The CDR3 DNA is TGCAGTGCTAGAGGGGGGGCAGAGACCCAGTACTTC. This translates into CSARGGAETQYF.

The V and J genes are TRBV21-1 and TRBJ2-7. TRBV21-1 is a pseudogene. The CDR3 is 14 amino acids. The CDR3 DNA reads TGTGCCAGCAGCACCACGGTAAAGTCATACGAGCAGTACTTC. This sequence encodes CASSTTVKSYEQYF.

Ten or more counts support this clonotype. V gene TRBV29-1 combines with J gene TRBJ1-5; D is unclear. This CDR3 spans 12 amino acids. V gave up 4 bases and J gave up 4 bases, with 8 bases separating them. Germline values: CDR1 SQVTM, CDR2 ANQGSEA. CDR3 in amino acids: CSVGGGNQPQHF. CDR3 bases: TGCAGCGTTGGTGGTGGGAATCAGCCCCAGCATTTT. The whole variable domain, filled in from reference TRBV29-1 and TRBJ1-5, reads SAVISQKPSRDICQRGTSLTIQCQVDSQVTMMFWYRQQPGQSLTLIATANQGSEATYESGFVIDKFPISRPNLTFSTLTVSNMSPEDSSIYLCSVGGGNQPQHFGDGTRLSIL.

This clonotype was detected only a few times. The chain uses TRBV7-8 and TRBJ2-1; TRBD1 or TRBD2 may be the D gene (6 bases each). Between the trimmed V and J ends, which lost 5 bases and 4 bases, there was a span of 18 bases. Per the germline V gene, CDR1 is SGHVS and CDR2 is FQNEAQ. This CDR3 region has 16 residues. The chain's CDR3 is CASSPIRGRNYNEQFF. In DNA form, the CDR3 reads TGTGCCAGCAGCCCCATCCGGGGGCGTAATTACAATGAGCAGTTCTTC.

The CDR3 here is CASSLSRLAGAPRDTQYF. The CDR3 coding sequence is TGTGCCAGCAGCTTATCTCGACTAGCGGGAGCCCCTCGGGATACGCAGTATTTT. This rearrangement joins TRBV7-9 to TRBJ2-3; TRBD2 aligns across 12 bases. Germline V lookup: CDR1 SEHNR, CDR2 FQNEAQ (reference sequence). There are 18 residues in the CDR3. J lost 6 bases, V lost 2 bases, and 12 bases had no gene match.

This sequence joins TRBV30 and TRBJ1-1; D remains unclear. The V gene lost 4 bases and the J gene lost 1 base, with 7 bases spanning the gap. The CDR3 loop spans 12 amino acids. In germline, CDR1 is GTSNPN, CDR2 SVGIG (reference sequence). The CDR3 sequence is CAWNWRNTEAFF. The CDR3, as DNA: TGTGCCTGGAATTGGAGGAACACTGAAGCTTTCTTT.

This clonotype has a handful of counts. This sequence joins TRBV4-2 and TRBJ2-3, with no clear D. Trimming pared 2 bases from V and 3 bases from J, leaving 6 bases between. Germline CDR1 reads LGHNA; CDR2 reads YNFKEQ. The CDR3 is 13 amino acids. The chain's CDR3 is CASSQLLTDTQYF. The CDR3 DNA reads TGTGCCAGCAGCCAACTGCTGACAGATACGCAGTATTTT.

V gene TRBV20-1 combines with J gene TRBJ2-7; TRBD2 is a possible D gene (7 bases). V lost 0 bases and J lost 5, with 17 bases in between. CDR3 length: 15 residues. Germline V gene data show CDR1 as DFQATT and CDR2 as SNEGSKA (reference sequence). The CDR3 DNA sequence: TGCAGTGCTAGAGATCCGGGGGGCTCCCTAGACGAGCAGTACTTC. Its translation: CSARDPGGSLDEQYF.

The gene calls are TRBV28 and TRBJ2-6; maybe TRBD1 (7 bases). Germline values: CDR1 MDHEN, CDR2 SYDVKM. CDR3 length: 15 amino acids. V lost 9 bases to trimming and J lost 0 bases, with 12 bases between them. The CDR3 DNA follows: TGTGCCAGTGCCCAGGGGGGCTCTGGGGCCAACGTCCTGACTTTC. Translating gives CASAQGGSGANVLTF. The whole variable domain, remainder taken from reference TRBV28 and TRBJ2-6, is DVKVTQSSRYLVKRTGEKVFLECVQDMDHENMFWYRQDPGLGLRLIYFSYDVKMKEKGDIPEGYSVSREKKERFSLILESASTNQTSMYLCASAQGGSGANVLTFGAGSRLTVL.

This clonotype was counted a few times. The rearrangement links TRBV28 to TRBJ2-5; a possible D gene is TRBD1 (6 bases). V was pared by 5 bases and J by 2 bases, with 15 bases between. The germline CDR1 and CDR2 sequences are MDHEN and SYDVKM. This CDR3 has 15 amino acids. The CDR3 spells CASSPGVRQQETQYF. Here the CDR3 DNA reads TGTGCCAGCAGTCCAGGGGTTAGACAGCAAGAGACCCAGTACTTC.

This sequence joins TRBV2 and TRBJ1-1, with unresolved D. Germline values: CDR1 SNHLY, CDR2 FYNNEI. There are 11 residues in the CDR3. V gave up 8 bases and J gave up 1 base, with 5 bases separating them. The CDR3 DNA sequence: TGTGCCAGCGCGGGGAACACTGAAGCTTTCTTT. This encodes CASAGNTEAFF.

The gene calls are TRBV4-1 and TRBJ2-1; D is unclear. The germline V gene encodes CDR1 MGHRA and CDR2 YSYEKL. The CDR3 sequence is 15 residues long. Between the trimmed V and J ends, which lost 3 bases and 5 bases, there was a span of 14 bases. CDR3 coding DNA: TGCGCCAGCAGCCAGACGGGCCTTATTCACAATGAGCAGTTCTTC. The encoded protein is CASSQTGLIHNEQFF.

This clonotype was seen only a few times. CDR3 in amino acids: CASSQGRDRDHEQYF. CDR3 DNA sequence: TGTGCCAGCAGCCAAGGGCGGGACAGGGACCACGAGCAGTACTTC. This chain links TRBV14 with TRBJ2-5; 9 bases agree with TRBD1. The J call is doubtful: the DNA matches TRBJ2-7 better. This CDR3 has 15 residues. CDR1 is SGHDN and CDR2 is FVKESK in the germline V gene.

To note about this clonotype: Sequence at one end of the junction differs from germline and may be a read error. J is TRBJ2-5 and V is TRBV7-9, with D maybe TRBD2 (6 bases). Germline V gene lookup returns CDR1 SEHNR and CDR2 FQNEAQ (reference sequence). The CDR3 contains 15 residues. CDR3 residues: CASSFFGGPKEIQYF. The CDR3 DNA follows: TGTGCCAGCAGCTTCTTCGGGGGACCAAAAGAGATCCAGTACTTC.

In the case of this clonotype: A much bigger clone sits one base away, suggesting this may be a read error. J is TRBJ2-3 and V is TRBV20-1; D might be TRBD2 (5 bases). Looked up from germline, CDR1 is DFQATT and CDR2 is SNEGSKA (reference sequence). The V and J ends lost 5 bases and 3 bases respectively, with 15 bases between them. This CDR3 has 14 amino acids. In nucleotides, the CDR3 is TGCAGTGCTTTCCCAGGTGAGGGAACAGATACGCAGTATTTT. Translation: CSAFPGEGTDTQYF.

The chain joins TRBV11-1 to TRBJ2-5, with 9 bases that match TRBD1. There are 16 residues in the CDR3. J lost 2 bases, V lost 5 bases, and 9 bases had no gene match. Germline V lookup: CDR1 SGHAT, CDR2 FQDESV (reference sequence). DNA for the CDR3: TGTGCCAGCAGCACCAGACAGGGGGGATTTCAAGAGACCCAGTACTTC. Translating it yields CASSTRQGGFQETQYF.

The V and J genes are TRBV6-1 and TRBJ1-2; D might be TRBD1 (5 bases). V gave up 1 base and J gave up 6 bases, with 12 bases separating them. The germline CDR1 and CDR2 sequences are MNHNS and SASEGT. The CDR3 loop spans 14 amino acids. The CDR3 is CASSEVRGLDGYTF. CDR3 in DNA: TGTGCCAGCAGTGAAGTACGGGGGTTGGATGGCTACACCTTC.

This chain links TRBV5-1 with TRBJ2-5, with TRBD1 identical over 7 bases. With V trimmed by 0 bases and J by 11 bases, 13 bases remained unmatched. CDR3 length equals 15 residues. Looked up from germline, CDR1 is SGHRS and CDR2 is YFSETQ. The CDR3 coding sequence is TGCGCCAGCAGCTTGGGGACAGGTGGGGGCAATGAGCAGTACTTC. Amino acid sequence: CASSLGTGGGNEQYF.

The gene calls are TRBV20-1 and TRBJ1-5; D may be TRBD1 (6 bases). This CDR3 spans 15 amino acids. Trimming left V 0 bases short and J 2 bases short, with 11 bases between. CDR1 is DFQATT and CDR2 is SNEGSKA in the germline V gene (reference sequence). CDR3 in amino acids: CSAREGGAGNQPQHF. In DNA, the CDR3 is TGCAGTGCTAGAGAGGGGGGCGCGGGCAATCAGCCCCAGCATTTT.

The V and J genes are TRBV24-1 and TRBJ1-4; 9 nucleotides match TRBD1. This CDR3 is 13 amino acids long. V was clipped by 4 bases and J by 16 bases; unmatched bases: 9. The germline V gene has CDR1 KGHDR and CDR2 SFDVKD. The CDR3 here is CATSDHPGQGSFF. The CDR3 region has the DNA TGTGCCACCAGTGACCATCCGGGACAGGGTTCGTTTTTT.

The V and J genes are TRBV6-5 and TRBJ1-6; 7 bases line up with TRBD1. The V gene end was trimmed by 6 bases and the J gene end by 7 bases; junction bases not matched to a gene: 3. This CDR3 is built from 13 residues. CDR1 and CDR2 from the germline V gene are MNHEY and SVGAGI. The CDR3: CASRQGQNSPLHF. Here the CDR3 DNA reads TGTGCCAGCAGACAGGGGCAAAATTCACCCCTCCACTTT.

This clonotype has just a few counts. CDR3 in DNA: TGTGCCAGCAGTGACTCCTTGGGGCGAGCGGGCTACACCTTC. Encoded protein: CASSDSLGRAGYTF. The chain couples TRBV6-4 to TRBJ1-2; possibly TRBD1 for D (5 bases). This CDR3 spans 14 amino acids. CDR1 and CDR2 from the germline V gene are MRHNA and SNTAGT. V lost 0 bases, J lost 8 bases, and 13 bases lay in between.

This clonotype came up once. The rearrangement joins TRBV12-3 or TRBV12-4 to TRBJ2-3; TRBD2 aligns across 7 bases. This CDR3 has 15 residues. The junction had 22 bases not matched to a gene; V was cut back by 8 bases and J by 14 bases. CDR3 residues: CASVGGGRGHRYAYF. The CDR3 nucleotides are TGTGCCAGCGTCGGCGGCGGGAGAGGGCACAGATACGCGTATTTT.

V and J are TRBV4-3 and TRBJ2-1; D perhaps matches TRBD1 (6 bases). CDR3 size: 11 residues. Germline V gene sequence: CDR1 LGHNA, CDR2 YSLEER. V shed 1 base and J shed 12 bases, with 7 bases lying between them. This CDR3 is CASSQGGRQFF. The CDR3 DNA sequence: TGCGCCAGCAGCCAAGGGGGGCGGCAGTTCTTC.

The chain combines TRBV6-5 with TRBJ1-1; D is undetermined. Trimming removed 0 bases from V and 0 bases from J, with 5 bases in between. The germline gives CDR1 MNHEY, CDR2 SVGAGI. The CDR3 is made up of 14 amino acids. This chain's CDR3 is CASSYSKLNTEAFF. CDR3 nucleotides: TGTGCCAGCAGTTACTCCAAGTTGAACACTGAAGCTTTCTTT.

The CDR3 nucleotides are TGTGCCAGCAGCCCGGGCAGGGGGCTAGAAAAACTGTTTTTT. It specifies CASSPGRGLEKLFF. The chain combines TRBV3-1 with TRBJ1-4, with TRBD1 identical over 8 bases. V lost 4 bases to trimming and J lost 8 bases; unmatched junction nucleotides: 6. The CDR3 sequence is 14 residues long. Germline V CDR1 and CDR2: LGHDT, YNNKEL (reference sequence). Based on the CDR3 plus reference TRBV3-1 and TRBJ1-4, the full variable domain is DTAVSQTPKYLVTQMGNDKSIKCEQNLGHDTMYWYKQDSKKFLKIMFSYNNKELIINETVPNRFSPKSPDKAHLNLHINSLELGDSAVYFCASSPGRGLEKLFFGSGTQLSVL.